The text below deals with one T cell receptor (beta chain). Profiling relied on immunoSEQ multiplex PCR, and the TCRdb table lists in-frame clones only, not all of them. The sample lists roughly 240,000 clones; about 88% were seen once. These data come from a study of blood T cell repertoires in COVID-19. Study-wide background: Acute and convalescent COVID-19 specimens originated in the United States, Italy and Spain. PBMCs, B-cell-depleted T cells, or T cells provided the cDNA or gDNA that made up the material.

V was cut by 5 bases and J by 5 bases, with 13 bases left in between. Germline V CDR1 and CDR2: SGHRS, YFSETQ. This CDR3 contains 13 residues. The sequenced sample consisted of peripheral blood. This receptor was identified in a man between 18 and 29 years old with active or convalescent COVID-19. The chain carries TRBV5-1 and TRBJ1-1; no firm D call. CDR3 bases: TGCGCCAGCAGTTCGGAGGTTGGAACTGAAGCTTTCTTT. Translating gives CASSSEVGTEAFF.